A selection of T cell receptor beta chains follows, all from one sample in a study of cytomegalovirus exposure and HLA in healthy donors. The protocol was immunoSEQ multiplex PCR, while the TCRdb copy is restricted to in-frame clones and leaves out a portion. The sample has approximately 160,000 clones; under 85% are singletons. The material sequenced was PBMCs. The source is a man in his fifties or sixties in good health and CMV-seropositive. Both conserved end residues are trimmed from each CDR3.

v_call cdr3_aa
TRBV18 ASSPLLGGSSYNEQF
TRBV6-5 ASSFPVRGVRETQY
TRBV5-1 ASSLGRGNTGELF
TRBV5-5 ASSLASAGGQDIAKNIQY
TRBV4-1 ASSPRGESYEQY
TRBV19 ASSIDSDRAFEQY
TRBV10-2 ASSDTDRVDQPQH
TRBV6-1 ASSETGKETQY
TRBV18 ASSPTGYEQY
TRBV15 ATSRGRAGGNQPQH
TRBV13 ASSPVYGETQY
TRBV18 ASSPLVFYGYT
TRBV6-1 ASRDRDHEQY
TRBV7-9 ASSLGRTDTQY
TRBV9 ASSVGVGAIYEQY
TRBV6-4 ASSVEGGQPQH
TRBV9 ASSVAGQNTEAF
TRBV5-4 ASSLAGVQETQY
TRBV2 ASSGGTSGGTDTQY
TRBV28 ASSTRGLNGYT
TRBV10-3 AISESGGDTGELF
TRBV6-1 AISGQSSTDTQY
TRBV6-1 ASRTGQSSNQPQH
TRBV7-3 ASSASGGIDTQY
TRBV11-2 ASSFLTGRETQY
TRBV7-9 SSSLGERDQPQH
TRBV30 AWSARSGGELF
TRBV9 ASSVGGASTYNEQF
TRBV4-3 ASSPGTSGGPEETQY
TRBV5-1 ASSQGGGNPDEQY
TRBV11-3 ASSRRREGEQF
TRBV5-1 ASSALQGRDTQY
TRBV13 ASTSRDSYNSPLH
TRBV6-1 ASSNNEKLF
TRBV15 ATSRDITGRF
TRBV29-1 SVELVNEQY
TRBV19 ASSLGQGRTYEQY
TRBV4-1 ASSQDGAGNYEQY
TRBV27 ASSLFQGLDGELF
TRBV7-9 ASSSLRRSYEQY
TRBV28 ATLTGMDEKLF
TRBV9 ASSPFRGQGYEQY
TRBV25-1 ASSTTSDTESTDTQY
TRBV28 ASSLQGVKNSPLH
TRBV30 AWRGQGSGYGYT
TRBV14 ASSQLRGELF